The 10 T cell receptor beta chains below all came from one sample that was sequenced in a study of blood T cell repertoires in COVID-19. Using immunoSEQ multiplex PCR, the repertoire was profiled, and TCRdb retains in-frame clones only, with some absent. The sample contains about 130,000 clones, 80% to 95% of which appear only once. The sequenced material came from peripheral blood. The receptors stem from a man aged 45-65 years with COVID-19, enrolled during active disease.

In nucleotides, the CDR3 is TGTGCCACCAGCAGACCGGGTCGCTCTGGAAACACCATATATTTT. Translation gives CATSRPGRSGNTIYF. The chain joins TRBV15 to TRBJ1-3, with no clear D. CDR1 is LNHNV and CDR2 is YYDKDF in the germline V gene (reference sequence). The CDR3 consists of 15 residues. V gave up 2 bases and J gave up 0 bases, with 8 bases separating them.

The chain combines TRBV5-4 with TRBJ2-1; TRBD1 aligns across 10 bases. The ends lost 5 bases at V and 6 bases at J; junction bases unmatched: 2. Germline loops: CDR1 SGHNT, CDR2 YYREEE (reference sequence). This CDR3 has 13 amino acids. The CDR3 coding sequence is TGTGCCAGCAGTCGGACAGGGGGCAATGAGCAGTTCTTC. Translation gives CASSRTGGNEQFF.

This chain links TRBV5-3 with TRBJ2-1; 10 bases are a match to TRBD2. TRBV5-3 is an open reading frame whose function is uncertain. V was pared by 2 bases and J by 5 bases, with 13 bases of the junction left unmatched. The CDR3 has 18 residues. CDR3 nucleotides: TGTGCCAGAAGCTTAACTAGCGGGATGAATTACCCTCACAATGAGCAGTTCTTC. Translating it yields CARSLTSGMNYPHNEQFF.

V usage is TRBV24-1 and J usage is TRBJ2-3, with TRBD2 identical over 9 bases. Germline loops: CDR1 KGHDR, CDR2 SFDVKD. The ends lost 3 bases at V and 1 base at J; junction bases unmatched: 1. The length of the CDR3 is 15 residues. The CDR3 DNA is TGTGCCACCAGTGATAGACTAGCGGGCACAGATACGCAGTATTTT. Residues: CATSDRLAGTDTQYF.

The gene calls are TRBV7-6 and TRBJ2-1, with 9 bases matching TRBD1. CDR1 and CDR2 (germline): SGHVS, FNYEAQ. This CDR3 region has 15 residues. The J segment lost 2 bases and the V segment lost 1 base, leaving 0 bases of the junction unmatched. CDR3 loop: CASSLGQGAYNEQFF. The CDR3 DNA follows: TGTGCCAGCAGCTTAGGACAGGGGGCCTACAATGAGCAGTTCTTC.

The rearrangement links TRBV27 to TRBJ1-2; perhaps TRBD1 as D (5 bases). The ends were cut back, 6 bases at V and 3 bases at J, with 23 bases in the middle. Germline CDR1 and CDR2: MNHEY and SMNVEV (reference sequence). This CDR3 contains 17 residues. This chain's CDR3 is CASSPPGRVIGDYGYTF. As DNA, the CDR3 is TGTGCCAGCAGCCCCCCAGGGAGGGTAATAGGTGACTATGGCTACACCTTC.

This chain uses TRBV12-3 or TRBV12-4 with TRBJ2-7; D unclear. The CDR3 runs 11 residues. Trimming shortened V by 3 bases and J by 3 bases, and 3 bases separated the two germline ends. CDR3 bases: TGTGCCAGCAGTTTCGGCTACGAGCAGTACTTC. It codes for CASSFGYEQYF.

The genes are TRBV5-6 and TRBJ1-4, with D uncertain. CDR1 SGHDT and CDR2 YYEEEE come from the germline V gene. The CDR3 is 16 residues long. The V end lost 1 base, the J end lost 5 bases, and 15 bases lay between the germline ends. The chain's CDR3 is CASSLRGVGGNEKLFF. The CDR3, as DNA: TGTGCCAGCAGCTTGAGAGGTGTTGGCGGGAATGAAAAACTGTTTTTT.

The chain joins TRBV30 to TRBJ2-5; 7 bases are a match to TRBD2. There are 12 residues in the CDR3. The germline V gene encodes CDR1 GTSNPN and CDR2 SVGIG (reference sequence). The trim removed 0 bases at V and 7 bases at J, leaving 2 bases unmatched. Here the CDR3 DNA reads TGTGCCTGGAGTGTTCCGGGAGGGACCCAGTACTTC. Translating it yields CAWSVPGGTQYF.

This clone occurred once. V and J are TRBV28 and TRBJ2-3, with 10 bases lining up with TRBD2. CDR3 length equals 18 residues. V was pared by 4 bases and J by 1 base, with 11 bases of the junction left unmatched. Germline V lookup: CDR1 MDHEN, CDR2 SYDVKM. The CDR3 here is CASSSYSLAGAGTDTQYF. In nucleotides, the CDR3 is TGTGCCAGCAGTTCCTACTCTCTAGCGGGAGCGGGCACAGATACGCAGTATTTT.